These 8 T cell receptor beta chains came from one sample sequenced in a study of cytotoxic CD8 clonotypes in ibrutinib-treated CLL. Generated by immunoSEQ multiplex PCR, the TCRdb table keeps only in-frame clones and is missing some. Seen here are roughly 200,000 clones, 79% observed once, and the top ten hold 9.5% to 12%. The sequencing here drew on PBMCs, taken after 12 months of ibrutinib treatment. The receptors come from a human donor with chronic lymphocytic leukemia.

The V gene is TRBV2, the J gene TRBJ1-1; D is perhaps TRBD1 (6 bases). V lost 9 bases and J lost 4, with 15 bases in between. There are 13 residues in the CDR3. Looked up from germline, CDR1 is SNHLY and CDR2 is FYNNEI. CDR3 in amino acids: CASTSGEGTEAFF. CDR3 sequence (DNA): TGTGCCAGTACCTCAGGGGAGGGCACTGAAGCTTTCTTT.

V gene TRBV5-5 combines with J gene TRBJ1-1, with a weak D call TRBD1 (5 bases). There are 13 residues in the CDR3. The V gene's germline CDR1 is SGHKS and CDR2 YYEKEE (reference sequence). V was clipped by 0 bases and J by 4 bases, with 7 bases between them. The CDR3 region is CASSLGGGTEAFF. In nucleotides, the CDR3 is TGTGCCAGCAGCTTGGGTGGGGGCACTGAAGCTTTCTTT. Complete variable domain (other parts from reference TRBV5-5 and TRBJ1-1): DAGVTQSPTHLIKTRGQQVTLRCSPISGHKSVSWYQQVLGQGPQFIFQYYEKEERGRGNFPDRFSARQFPNYSSELNVNALLLGDSALYLCASSLGGGTEAFFGQGTRLTVV.

The chain combines TRBV21-1 with TRBJ2-7; TRBD1 is the table's D call and was not checked against the DNA. TRBV21-1 is termed a pseudogene. This CDR3 is 15 amino acids long. CDR3 sequence reads: CASSKVQGPSYEQYF. Here the CDR3 DNA reads TGTGCCAGCAGCAAAGTCCAGGGCCCCTCCTACGAGCAGTACTTC.

This clone was seen a few times. The chain is built from TRBV21-1 and TRBJ2-7. TRBV21-1 is deemed a pseudogene. The CDR3 runs to 22 residues. CDR3 bases: TGTGCCAGCAGCAAAGAGCACAGGGCGAGAACAACCGGGACTCAAAGCTCCTACGAGCAGTACTTC. Translated, it gives CASSKEHRARTTGTQSSYEQYF.

V usage is TRBV27 and J usage is TRBJ2-2; D possibly corresponds to TRBD1 (5 bases). Germline V gene sequence: CDR1 MNHEY, CDR2 SMNVEV (reference sequence). The CDR3 is 15 residues long. Trimming took 5 bases from V and 1 from J, leaving 11 bases between them. The DNA of the CDR3 is TGTGCCAGCAGTCGACAGTTCCTGAACACCGGGGAGCTGTTTTTT. It is translated as CASSRQFLNTGELFF.

The gene calls are TRBV6-5 and TRBJ1-1; D gene ambiguous. V was cut by 0 bases and J by 0 bases, with 11 bases left in between. The CDR3 is 16 amino acids. CDR1 MNHEY and CDR2 SVGAGI come from the germline V gene. The CDR3 sequence is CASSYSIGPMNTEAFF. CDR3 DNA sequence: TGTGCCAGCAGTTACTCGATAGGGCCGATGAACACTGAAGCTTTCTTT.

V is TRBV5-1 and J is TRBJ2-6; TRBD1 matches at 11 bases. V shed 5 bases and J 0 bases; nucleotides not matched to a gene: 4. The CDR3 contains 17 residues. CDR1 SGHRS and CDR2 YFSETQ come from the germline V gene. The CDR3: CASRSGTGGSGANVLTF. The CDR3 coding sequence is TGCGCCAGCAGATCCGGGACAGGGGGCTCTGGGGCCAACGTCCTGACTTTC. Full variable domain (rest looked up from reference TRBV5-1 and TRBJ2-6): KAGVTQTPRYLIKTRGQQVTLSCSPISGHRSVSWYQQTPGQGLQFLFEYFSETQRNKGNFPGRFSGRQFSNSRSEMNVSTLELGDSALYLCASRSGTGGSGANVLTFGAGSRLTVL.

The gene calls are TRBV30 and TRBJ2-2, with 8 bases lining up with TRBD1. This CDR3 is 16 amino acids long. The junction had 7 bases not matched to a gene; V was cut back by 3 bases and J by 1 base. From germline, CDR1 is GTSNPN and CDR2 SVGIG (reference sequence). The DNA for the CDR3 is TGTGCCTGGAGAAAAGCCGGGACAGGGAACACCGGGGAGCTGTTTTTT. This codes for CAWRKAGTGNTGELFF.